The following is a T cell receptor (beta chain) sequence with its context. Study processing details: To classify distant metastasis in papillary thyroid cancer, a model was built from CDR3 differences across clinicopathological groups. TCRdb called clones again from the PCR reads with MiXCR. For this entry, the V and J calls and clone size follow TCRdb and not the study's own pipeline. The table lists around 24,000 clones, 20% to 25% of them singletons. Trimming removed 0 bases at V and 2 bases at J, with 7 bases between. CDR3 length: 14 amino acids. The germline V gene encodes CDR1 LGHDT and CDR2 YNNKEL (reference sequence). The data derive from a study of metastatic and nonmetastatic thyroid tumors. Background on the study: Blood and tumor or nodule tissue repertoires from malignant and benign thyroid patients were compared.

No patient received treatment before thyroid surgery. The sequence was collected from a male donor with papillary thyroid cancer or a benign thyroid nodule (not recorded which). Some clones in this sample may be carry-over from other donors' samples. The chain carries TRBV3-1 and TRBJ1-1; D not resolved. Sequenced input: blood. CDR3 nucleotides: TGTGCCAGCAGCCAAGAGAACAGCAACACTGAAGCTTTCTTT. This translates into CASSQENSNTEAFF. The full variable domain, in which reference TRBV3-1 and TRBJ1-1 provide the parts outside the CDR3, is DTAVSQTPKYLVTQMGNDKSIKCEQNLGHDTMYWYKQDSKKFLKIMFSYNNKELIINETVPNRFSPKSPDKAHLNLHINSLELGDSAVYFCASSQENSNTEAFFGQGTRLTVV.